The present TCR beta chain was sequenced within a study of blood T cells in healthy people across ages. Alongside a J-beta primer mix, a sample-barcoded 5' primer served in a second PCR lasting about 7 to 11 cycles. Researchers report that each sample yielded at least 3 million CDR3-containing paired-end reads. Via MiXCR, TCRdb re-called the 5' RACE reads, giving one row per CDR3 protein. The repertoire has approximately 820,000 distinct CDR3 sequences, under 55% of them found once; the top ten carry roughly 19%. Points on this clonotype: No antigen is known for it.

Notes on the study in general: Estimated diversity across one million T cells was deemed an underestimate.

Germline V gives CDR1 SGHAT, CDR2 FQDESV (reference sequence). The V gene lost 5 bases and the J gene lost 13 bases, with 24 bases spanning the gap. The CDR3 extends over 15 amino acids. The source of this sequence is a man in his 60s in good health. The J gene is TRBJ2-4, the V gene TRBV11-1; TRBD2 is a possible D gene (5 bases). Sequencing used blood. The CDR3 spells CASSQELGGLYPQYF. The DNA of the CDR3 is TGTGCCAGCAGCCAAGAATTAGGAGGACTGTATCCGCAGTACTTC.